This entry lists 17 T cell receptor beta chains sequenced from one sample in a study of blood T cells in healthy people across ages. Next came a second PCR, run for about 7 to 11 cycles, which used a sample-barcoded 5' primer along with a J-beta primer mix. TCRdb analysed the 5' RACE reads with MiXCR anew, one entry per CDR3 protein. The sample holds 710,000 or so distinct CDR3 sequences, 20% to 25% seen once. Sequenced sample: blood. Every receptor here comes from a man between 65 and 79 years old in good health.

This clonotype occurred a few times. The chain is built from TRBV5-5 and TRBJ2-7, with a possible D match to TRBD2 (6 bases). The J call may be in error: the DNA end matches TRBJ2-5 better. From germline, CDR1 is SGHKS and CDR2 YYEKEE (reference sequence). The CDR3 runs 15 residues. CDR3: CASSLLGTAGETQYF. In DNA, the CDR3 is TGTGCCAGCAGCTTACTTGGGACCGCGGGGGAGACCCAGTACTTC.

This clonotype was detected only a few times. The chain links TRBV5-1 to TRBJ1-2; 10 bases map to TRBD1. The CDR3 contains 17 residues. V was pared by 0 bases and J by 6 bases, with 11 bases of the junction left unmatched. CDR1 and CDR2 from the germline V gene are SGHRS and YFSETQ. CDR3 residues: CASSLAQGQGPRDGYTF. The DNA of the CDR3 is TGCGCCAGCAGCTTGGCCCAGGGACAGGGGCCTCGAGATGGCTACACCTTC.

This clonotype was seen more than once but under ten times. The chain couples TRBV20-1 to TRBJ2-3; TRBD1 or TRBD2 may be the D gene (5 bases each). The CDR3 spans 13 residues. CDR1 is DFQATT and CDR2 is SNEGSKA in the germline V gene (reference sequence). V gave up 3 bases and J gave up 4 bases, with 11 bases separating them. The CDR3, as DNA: TGCAGTGCTAGCAAGGGGACGCCAGATACGCAGTATTTT. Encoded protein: CSASKGTPDTQYF.

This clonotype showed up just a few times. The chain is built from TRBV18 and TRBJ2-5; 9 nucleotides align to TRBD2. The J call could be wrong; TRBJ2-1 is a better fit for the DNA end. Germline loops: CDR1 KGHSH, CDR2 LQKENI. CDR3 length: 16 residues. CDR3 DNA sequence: TGTGCCAGCTCACCAAGGGTATTAGCGGGAGTGCATGAGCAGTTCTTC. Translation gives CASSPRVLAGVHEQFF.

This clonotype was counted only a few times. For the CDR3, the DNA is TGTGCCCGACTAGTGACAGGGGCCAACGTCCTGACTTTC. Protein sequence: CARLVTGANVLTF. The chain employs TRBV2 and TRBJ2-6, with D maybe TRBD2 (6 bases). Trimming cost V 11 bases and J 4 bases, with 12 bases left between them. The CDR3 extends over 13 amino acids. Germline lookup yields CDR1 SNHLY and CDR2 FYNNEI.

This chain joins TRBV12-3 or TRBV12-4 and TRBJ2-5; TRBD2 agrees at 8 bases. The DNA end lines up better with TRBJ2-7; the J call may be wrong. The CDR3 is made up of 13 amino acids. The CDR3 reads CASSRLATHEQYF. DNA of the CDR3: TGTGCCAGCAGTAGACTAGCGACACACGAGCAGTACTTC.

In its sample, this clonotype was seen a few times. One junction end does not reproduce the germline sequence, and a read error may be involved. CDR3 loop: CAGSQGGTEAFF. CDR3 coding DNA: TGTGCCGGCAGCCAGGGTGGAACTGAAGCTTTCTTT. The rearrangement uses TRBV2 and TRBJ1-1; D perhaps matches TRBD1 (5 bases). The CDR3 is 12 amino acids. Germline V gene data show CDR1 as SNHLY and CDR2 as FYNNEI.

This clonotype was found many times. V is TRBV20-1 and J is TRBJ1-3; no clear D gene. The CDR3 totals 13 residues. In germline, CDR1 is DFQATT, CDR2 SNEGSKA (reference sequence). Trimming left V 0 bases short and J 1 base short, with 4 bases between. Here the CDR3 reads CSARDPSGNTIYF. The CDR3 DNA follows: TGCAGTGCTAGAGATCCATCTGGAAACACCATATATTTT.

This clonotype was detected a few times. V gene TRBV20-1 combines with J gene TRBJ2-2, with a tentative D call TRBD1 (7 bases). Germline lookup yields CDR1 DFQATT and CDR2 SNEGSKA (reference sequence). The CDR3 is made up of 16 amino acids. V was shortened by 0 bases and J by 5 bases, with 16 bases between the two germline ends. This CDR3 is CSARDKKTGRTGELFF. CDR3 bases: TGCAGTGCTAGAGATAAAAAGACAGGGAGGACCGGGGAGCTGTTTTTT.

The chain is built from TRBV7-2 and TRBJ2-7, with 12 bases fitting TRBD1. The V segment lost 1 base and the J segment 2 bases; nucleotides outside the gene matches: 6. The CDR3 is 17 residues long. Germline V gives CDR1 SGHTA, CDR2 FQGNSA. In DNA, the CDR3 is TGTGCCAGCAGCTTAGTAGGGACAGGGGGCTCTACCTACGAGCAGTACTTC. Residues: CASSLVGTGGSTYEQYF.

CDR3 region: CASSLRDSNKYF. CDR3 in DNA: TGTGCCAGCAGTCTCCGGGACAGTAACAAGTACTTC. The rearrangement uses TRBV12-3 or TRBV12-4 and TRBJ2-4, with TRBD1 matching over 7 bases. The V and J ends lost 5 bases and 14 bases, in that order; junction bases with no gene match: 9. This CDR3 spans 12 amino acids.

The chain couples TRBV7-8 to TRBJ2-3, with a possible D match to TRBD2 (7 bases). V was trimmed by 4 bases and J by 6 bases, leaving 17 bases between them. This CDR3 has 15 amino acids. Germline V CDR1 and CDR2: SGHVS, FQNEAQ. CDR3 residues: CASSSPWGGQDTQYF. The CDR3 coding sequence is TGTGCCAGCAGCTCCCCGTGGGGGGGGCAGGATACGCAGTATTTT. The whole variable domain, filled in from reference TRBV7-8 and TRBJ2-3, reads GAGVSQSPRYKVAKRGQDVALRCDPISGHVSLFWYQQALGQGPEFLTYFQNEAQLDKSGLPSDRFFAERPEGSVSTLKIQRTQQEDSAVYLCASSSPWGGQDTQYFGPGTRLTVL.

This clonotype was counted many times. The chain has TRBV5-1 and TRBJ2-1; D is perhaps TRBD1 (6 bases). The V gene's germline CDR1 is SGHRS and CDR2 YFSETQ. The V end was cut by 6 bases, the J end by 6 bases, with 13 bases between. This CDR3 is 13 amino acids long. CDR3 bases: TGCGCCAGCACCCACGACAGGCCCAATGAGCAGTTCTTC. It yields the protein CASTHDRPNEQFF.

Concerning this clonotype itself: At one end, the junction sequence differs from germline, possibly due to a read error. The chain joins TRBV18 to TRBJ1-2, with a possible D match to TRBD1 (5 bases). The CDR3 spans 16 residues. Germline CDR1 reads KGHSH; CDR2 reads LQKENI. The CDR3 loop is CANSPRNLTVNYGYTF. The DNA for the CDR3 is TGTGCCAACTCACCACGTAATTTGACAGTAAACTATGGCTACACCTTC.

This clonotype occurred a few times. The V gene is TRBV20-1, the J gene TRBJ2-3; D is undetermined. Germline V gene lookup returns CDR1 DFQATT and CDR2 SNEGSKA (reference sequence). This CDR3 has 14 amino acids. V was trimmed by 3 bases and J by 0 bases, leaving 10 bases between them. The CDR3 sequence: CSASLTFSTDTQYF. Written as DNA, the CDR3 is TGCAGTGCTAGTCTGACTTTTAGCACAGATACGCAGTATTTT.

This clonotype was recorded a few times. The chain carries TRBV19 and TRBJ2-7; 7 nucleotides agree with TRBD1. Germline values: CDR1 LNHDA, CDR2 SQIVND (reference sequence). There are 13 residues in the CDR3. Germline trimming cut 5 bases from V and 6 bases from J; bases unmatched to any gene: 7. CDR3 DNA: TGTGCCAGTAGTCGTGACAGGGTTTCCGAGCAGTACTTC. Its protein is CASSRDRVSEQYF.

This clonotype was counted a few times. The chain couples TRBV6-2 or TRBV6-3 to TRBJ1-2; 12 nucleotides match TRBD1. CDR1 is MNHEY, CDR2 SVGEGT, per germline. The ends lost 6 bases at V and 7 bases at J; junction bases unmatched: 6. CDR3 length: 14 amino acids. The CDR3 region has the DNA TGTGCCAGCAGCTACGGGACAGGGGGCCGTGGCTACACCTTC. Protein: CASSYGTGGRGYTF.